A single sample gave rise to the 10 T cell receptor beta chains below, sequenced in a study of identical twins' blood T cells. TCRdb ran MiXCR on the 5' RACE reads and lists one entry per CDR3 protein. The sample holds 350,000 to 400,000 distinct CDR3 sequences, about 28% seen once. The source material was PBMCs. The source is a woman aged 18-49 years in good health.

The chain has TRBV23-1 and TRBJ1-5; D is uncertain. TRBV23-1 is reported as an ORF; its role is uncertain. The CDR3 is 11 amino acids. The DNA of the CDR3 is TGCGCTCTCGAGTCCAATCAGCCCCAGCATTTT. This translates into CALESNQPQHF.

This clonotype was counted only a few times. The chain couples TRBV5-1 to TRBJ1-1; 8 nucleotides agree with TRBD1. This CDR3 region has 14 residues. With 0 bases clipped from V and 5 bases from J, the junction kept 3 bases outside the gene matches. Germline CDR1 reads SGHRS; CDR2 reads YFSETQ. The CDR3: CASSLGTGKTEAFF. CDR3 nucleotide sequence: TGCGCCAGCAGCTTGGGGACAGGGAAGACTGAAGCTTTCTTT.

The chain joins TRBV7-9 to TRBJ1-6; 9 nucleotides match TRBD1. This CDR3 spans 14 amino acids. The germline CDR1 and CDR2 sequences are SEHNR and FQNEAQ (reference sequence). V lost 4 bases and J lost 10; bases outside the gene matches: 5. This CDR3 reads CASSWDRECSPLHF. The CDR3 DNA reads TGTGCCAGCAGCTGGGACAGGGAATGCTCACCCCTCCACTTT. The complete variable domain, with remaining parts taken from reference TRBV7-9 and TRBJ1-6, reads DTGVSQNPRHKITKRGQNVTFRCDPISEHNRLYWYRQTLGQGPEFLTYFQNEAQLEKSRLLSDRFSAERPKGSFSTLEIQRTEQGDSAMYLCASSWDRECSPLHFGNGTRLTVT.

The chain carries TRBV7-9 and TRBJ1-1; D gene unclear. The V end lost 6 bases, the J end lost 3 bases, and 11 bases lay between the germline ends. Germline CDR1 is SEHNR and CDR2 is FQNEAQ (reference sequence). The CDR3 extends over 13 amino acids. CDR3 bases: TGTGCCAGCAGTCCAAGCAGATACACTGAAGCTTTCTTT. This translates into CASSPSRYTEAFF.

This clonotype turned up a few times. Here the CDR3 reads CASSPHPQGGSTDTQYF. Here the CDR3 DNA reads TGTGCCAGCAGTCCCCACCCACAGGGGGGTAGCACAGATACGCAGTATTTT. The J gene is TRBJ2-3, the V gene TRBV12-3 or TRBV12-4, with TRBD1 matching 8 bases. With 5 bases clipped from V and 0 bases from J, the junction kept 10 bases outside the gene matches. This CDR3 comprises 17 residues.

This clonotype was detected a few times. This rearrangement joins TRBV4-3 to TRBJ1-1; possibly TRBD1 for D (5 bases). The length of the CDR3 is 15 residues. V was shortened by 1 base and J by 0 bases, with 9 bases between the two germline ends. From germline, CDR1 is LGHNA and CDR2 YSLEER. The CDR3, as DNA: TGCGCCAGCAGCCAAGCGGGACGGATGAACACTGAAGCTTTCTTT. This gives the protein CASSQAGRMNTEAFF.

This sequence joins TRBV29-1 and TRBJ1-2; perhaps TRBD1 as D (5 bases). CDR3 length equals 13 residues. Germline assignment: CDR1 SQVTM and CDR2 ANQGSEA. V shed 6 bases and J shed 7 bases, with 18 bases lying between them. Here the CDR3 reads CSVGGGGIPGYTF. The CDR3 DNA sequence: TGCAGCGTCGGGGGTGGGGGGATACCTGGCTACACCTTC.

This clonotype turned up a few times. The chain carries TRBV29-1 and TRBJ2-4, with TRBD1 identical over 10 bases. V dropped 2 bases and J dropped 7; count of bases not matched to a gene: 2. CDR3 length equals 13 residues. Germline V gene data show CDR1 as SQVTM and CDR2 as ANQGSEA. CDR3 coding DNA: TGCAGCGTTGAAACGGGACAGGGGAACATTCAGTACTTC. It specifies CSVETGQGNIQYF. The full variable domain, in which reference TRBV29-1 and TRBJ2-4 provide the parts outside the CDR3, is SAVISQKPSRDICQRGTSLTIQCQVDSQVTMMFWYRQQPGQSLTLIATANQGSEATYESGFVIDKFPISRPNLTFSTLTVSNMSPEDSSIYLCSVETGQGNIQYFGAGTRLSVL.

This clonotype has just a few counts. The CDR3 here is CASSPTRTGDYSNQPQHF. DNA for the CDR3: TGTGCCAGCTCACCGACGCGAACCGGGGATTATAGCAATCAGCCCCAGCATTTT. The rearrangement joins TRBV18 to TRBJ1-5; D not certain. Germline V lookup: CDR1 KGHSH, CDR2 LQKENI. The CDR3 runs to 18 residues. Deletions cut 3 bases from V and 0 bases from J, with 18 bases between.

This clonotype was counted many times. The chain links TRBV5-1 to TRBJ2-3; D remains unclear. Trimming took 3 bases from V and 1 from J, leaving 15 bases between them. The V gene's germline CDR1 is SGHRS and CDR2 YFSETQ. The CDR3 length is 16 residues. The CDR3 bases are TGCGCCAGCAGCTATGAAGCCACGGACCGCACAGATACGCAGTATTTT. It specifies CASSYEATDRTDTQYF.